Below, 19 T cell receptor beta chains from the same sample are listed, as sequenced in a study of T-cell reconstitution after alpha-beta-depleted transplantation in children. This sample's TCRbeta library carried unique molecular identifier barcodes. Each CDR3 protein gets one entry after TCRdb re-called the PCR reads with MiXCR. The sample contains a few hundred thousand distinct CDR3 sequences, approximately 11% of which appear only once. The input for sequencing was PBMCs, taken before TCRalphabeta/CD19-depleted stem cell transplant. The receptors here all came from a child younger than two with acute myeloid leukemia, due to receive a stem cell transplant.

This clonotype was recorded at least ten times. This rearrangement joins TRBV2 to TRBJ2-1, with D uncertain. CDR3 size: 14 residues. With 3 bases removed from V and 5 bases from J, the gap between germline ends came to 11 bases. CDR1 SNHLY and CDR2 FYNNEI come from the germline V gene. DNA of the CDR3: TGTGCCAGCAGTGATTTGGTCAGAAACAATGAGCAGTTCTTC. It translates to CASSDLVRNNEQFF.

The table lists this clonotype with a few counts. The chain couples TRBV5-1 to TRBJ1-5; D unresolved. V dropped 0 bases and J dropped 8 bases, with 12 bases sitting between them. The CDR3 has 14 residues. The germline V gene has CDR1 SGHRS and CDR2 YFSETQ. The chain's CDR3 is CASSLEAGREPQHF. CDR3 in DNA: TGCGCCAGCAGCTTGGAGGCTGGTCGGGAGCCCCAGCATTTT.

This clonotype has ten or more counts. The J gene is TRBJ2-2, the V gene TRBV9, with D possibly matching TRBD1 (6 bases). The CDR3 runs 15 residues. V was pared by 2 bases and J by 6 bases, with 14 bases between. The germline CDR1 and CDR2 sequences are SGDLS and YYNGEE. CDR3 DNA: TGTGCCAGCAGCGTCGCCACAGGGTATTCCGGGGAGCTGTTTTTT. Its translation: CASSVATGYSGELFF.

This clonotype was detected ten times or more. The CDR3 spells CASRRSRVGTDTQYF. Written as DNA, the CDR3 is TGTGCCAGCAGGAGATCCAGGGTTGGCACAGATACGCAGTATTTT. The gene calls are TRBV2 and TRBJ2-3, with D possibly TRBD1 on 5 matching bases. There are 15 residues in the CDR3. Trimming pared 6 bases from V and 1 base from J, leaving 14 bases between. Germline CDR1 and CDR2: SNHLY and FYNNEI.

This clonotype was observed at least ten times. J is TRBJ2-7 and V is TRBV7-2; 8 bases are shared with TRBD1. There are 15 residues in the CDR3. Germline lookup yields CDR1 SGHTA and CDR2 FQGNSA. V gave up 4 bases and J gave up 3 bases; unmatched junction bases: 8. The CDR3 here is CASSSRGQVNYEQYF. The CDR3 nucleotides are TGTGCCAGCAGCTCTAGGGGACAGGTAAACTACGAGCAGTACTTC.

This clonotype was detected a few times. This chain connects TRBV6-5 to TRBJ2-4, with D possibly being TRBD2 (5 bases). CDR3 length equals 14 residues. Deletions cut 4 bases from V and 0 bases from J, with 7 bases between. CDR1 is MNHEY, CDR2 SVGAGI, per germline. The CDR3 nucleotides read TGTGCCAGCAGTTCGGACTTAGCCAAAAACATTCAGTACTTC. Its protein is CASSSDLAKNIQYF.

There are many counts of this clonotype. This rearrangement joins TRBV7-9 to TRBJ2-3; no clear D gene. The length of the CDR3 is 12 residues. The V gene lost 3 bases and the J gene lost 5 bases, with 6 bases spanning the gap. Per germline, CDR1 SEHNR and CDR2 FQNEAQ (reference sequence). The DNA of the CDR3 is TGTGCCAGCAGCTTCCTCCTAGATACGCAGTATTTT. It specifies CASSFLLDTQYF.

The sample holds many counts of this clonotype. J is TRBJ1-3 and V is TRBV20-1, with 7 bases identical to TRBD1. V shed 2 bases and J 1 base; nucleotides not matched to a gene: 5. The CDR3 runs 15 residues. The germline V gene has CDR1 DFQATT and CDR2 SNEGSKA (reference sequence). CDR3 sequence (DNA): TGCAGTGCTAGACCAGGGACAGCGTCTGGAAACACCATATATTTT. Its protein product is CSARPGTASGNTIYF.

This clonotype was counted ten times or more. The J gene is TRBJ1-1, the V gene TRBV14, with D hard to call. Trimming removed 4 bases from V and 0 bases from J, with 9 bases in between. The germline CDR1 and CDR2 sequences are SGHDN and FVKESK. The CDR3 has 14 amino acids. CDR3 region: CASSRVHLNTEAFF. The DNA for the CDR3 is TGTGCCAGCAGCCGGGTACACCTGAACACTGAAGCTTTCTTT. The full variable domain, in which reference TRBV14 and TRBJ1-1 provide the parts outside the CDR3, is EAGVTQFPSHSVIEKGQTVTLRCDPISGHDNLYWYRRVMGKEIKFLLHFVKESKQDESGMPNNRFLAERTGGTYSTLKVQPAELEDSGVYFCASSRVHLNTEAFFGQGTRLTVV.

This clonotype was found many times. This chain joins TRBV20-1 and TRBJ2-7, with D hard to call. This CDR3 region has 11 residues. The V and J ends lost 3 bases and 3 bases respectively, with 6 bases between them. CDR1 DFQATT and CDR2 SNEGSKA come from the germline V gene (reference sequence). This chain's CDR3 is CSASRDYEQYF. The CDR3 coding sequence is TGCAGTGCTAGCCGTGACTACGAGCAGTACTTC.

This clonotype occurred many times. V gene TRBV24-1 combines with J gene TRBJ2-7; possibly TRBD1 for D (6 bases). CDR3 length equals 12 residues. Trimming removed 9 bases from V and 2 bases from J, with 10 bases in between. Germline V CDR1 and CDR2: KGHDR, SFDVKD. CDR3 in DNA: TGTGCCACCTCTGGACAGACCTACGAGCAGTACTTC. Translated: CATSGQTYEQYF.

The genes are TRBV14 and TRBJ2-3; D is uncertain. Germline V gives CDR1 SGHDN, CDR2 FVKESK. The CDR3 length is 17 residues. V was pared by 0 bases and J by 2 bases, with 15 bases between. CDR3 nucleotide sequence: TGTGCCAGCAGCCAAGATATCCATACCAGCTTCACAGATACGCAGTATTTT. Translation: CASSQDIHTSFTDTQYF.

There are many counts of this clonotype. The chain is built from TRBV28 and TRBJ2-7; TRBD2 matches 8 bases. Looked up from germline, CDR1 is MDHEN and CDR2 is SYDVKM. V lost 6 bases and J lost 7; bases outside the gene matches: 5. CDR3 length equals 12 residues. In DNA form, the CDR3 reads TGTGCCAGCAGACCGGGGGGGCTTGAGCAGTACTTC. Translation gives CASRPGGLEQYF.

This clonotype was seen ten or more times. The gene calls are TRBV7-2 and TRBJ1-1; D possibly corresponds to TRBD1 (5 bases). Germline V gene lookup returns CDR1 SGHTA and CDR2 FQGNSA. V was shortened by 1 base and J by 4 bases, with 19 bases between the two germline ends. The CDR3 consists of 17 residues. The CDR3 DNA reads TGTGCCAGCAGCTTAGTTGCAGGGTGGGACTATGTCACTGAAGCTTTCTTT. Encoded protein: CASSLVAGWDYVTEAFF.

The CDR3 DNA reads as TGTGCCAGCAATTGGGAGGGCCCCCTTGGCGAGCAGTTCTTC. Translating it yields CASNWEGPLGEQFF. The chain recombines TRBV12-3 or TRBV12-4 with TRBJ2-1; 7 nucleotides line up with TRBD2. With 7 bases clipped from V and 10 bases from J, the junction kept 13 bases outside the gene matches. The CDR3 contains 14 residues.

This clonotype occurred many times. This chain links TRBV7-6 with TRBJ2-7; D is undetermined. Germline lookup yields CDR1 SGHVS and CDR2 FNYEAQ. Trimming shortened V by 2 bases and J by 3 bases, and 17 bases separated the two germline ends. CDR3 length equals 16 residues. The CDR3 DNA follows: TGTGCCAGCAGCTTAAAATCCCCTTTAAGGAACTACGAGCAGTACTTC. The encoded protein is CASSLKSPLRNYEQYF.

About this clonotype: A read error is possible here, since a much larger clone lies one base away. CDR3: CASRENLGPCEQYF. In DNA, the CDR3 is TGTGCCAGCAGGGAAAACCTCGGCCCCTGCGAGCAGTACTTC. The chain uses TRBV12-3 or TRBV12-4 and TRBJ2-7; no firm D call. V lost 6 bases to trimming and J lost 6 bases, with 18 bases between them. This CDR3 spans 14 amino acids.

This clonotype was seen more than once but under ten times. This chain joins TRBV27 and TRBJ2-3; 10 positions match TRBD2. In germline, CDR1 is MNHEY, CDR2 SMNVEV (reference sequence). The CDR3 contains 16 residues. V shed 7 bases, J shed 1 base, and the junction held 8 bases outside the gene matches. The CDR3: CASTQSGTSGTDTQYF. CDR3 nucleotides: TGTGCCAGCACACAATCCGGGACTAGCGGCACAGATACGCAGTATTTT.

This clonotype was observed at least ten times. The rearrangement joins TRBV7-2 to TRBJ1-2, with TRBD1 identical over 7 bases. CDR1 and CDR2 from the germline V gene are SGHTA and FQGNSA. This CDR3 spans 15 amino acids. Trimming took 2 bases from V and 4 from J; bases not matched to a gene: 7. For the CDR3, the DNA is TGTGCCAGCAGCTTAACAGGGGAAGTGGTCTATGGCTACACCTTC. It yields the protein CASSLTGEVVYGYTF.